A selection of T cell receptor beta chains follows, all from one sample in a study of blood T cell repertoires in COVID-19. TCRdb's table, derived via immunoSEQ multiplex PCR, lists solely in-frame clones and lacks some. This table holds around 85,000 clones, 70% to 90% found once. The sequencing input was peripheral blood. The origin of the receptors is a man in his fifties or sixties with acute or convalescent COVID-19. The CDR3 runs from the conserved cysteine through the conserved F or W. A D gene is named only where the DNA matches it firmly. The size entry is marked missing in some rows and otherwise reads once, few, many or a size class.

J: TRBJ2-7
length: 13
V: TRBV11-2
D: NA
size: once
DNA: TGTGCCAGCAGCTTAGAACCGCTCGGCGAGCAGTACTTC
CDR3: CASSLEPLGEQYF

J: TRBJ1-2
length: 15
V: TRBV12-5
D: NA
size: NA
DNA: TGTGCTAGTGGCTATGTCGGGGGAACTAACTATGGCTACACCTTC
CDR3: CASGYVGGTNYGYTF

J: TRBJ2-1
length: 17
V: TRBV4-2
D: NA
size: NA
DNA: TGTGCCAGCAGCCAAGATTTTGGGGGGATTTCCTACAATGAGCAGTTCTTC
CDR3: CASSQDFGGISYNEQFF

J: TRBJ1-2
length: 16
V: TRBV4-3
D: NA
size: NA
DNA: TGCGCCAGCAGCCAAGATCGGGGAGGGTCAAACTATGGCTACACCTTC
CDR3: CASSQDRGGSNYGYTF

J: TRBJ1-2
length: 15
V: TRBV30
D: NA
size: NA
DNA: TGTGCCTGGAGTGCCCACAGGGTAAGGGACTATGGCTACACCTTC
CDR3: CAWSAHRVRDYGYTF

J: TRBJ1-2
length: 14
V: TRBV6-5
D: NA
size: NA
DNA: TGTGCCAGCAGGGAGGGACCCCCTAACTATGGCTACACCTTC
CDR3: CASREGPPNYGYTF

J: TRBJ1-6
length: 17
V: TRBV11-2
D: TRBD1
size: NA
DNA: TGTGCCAGCAGCTTAGCTGAGGGGGCGTCCTATAATTCACCCCTCCACTTT
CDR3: CASSLAEGASYNSPLHF

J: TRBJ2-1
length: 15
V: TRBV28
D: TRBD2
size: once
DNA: TGTGCCAGCAGCTCCGGGACTAGACCCTACAATGAGCAGTTCTTC
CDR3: CASSSGTRPYNEQFF

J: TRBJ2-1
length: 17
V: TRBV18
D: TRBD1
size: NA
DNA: TGTGCCAGCTCACCCTTCCGGGACAGGGGCTCCTACAATGAGCAGTTCTTC
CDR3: CASSPFRDRGSYNEQFF

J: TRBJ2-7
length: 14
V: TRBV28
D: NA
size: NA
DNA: TGTGCCAGCAGCCTGGGGGGGCAGGGGTACGAGCAGTACTTC
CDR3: CASSLGGQGYEQYF

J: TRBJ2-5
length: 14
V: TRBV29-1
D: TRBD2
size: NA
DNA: TGCAGCGTTTCCCCAACTAGCGGGGGAGAGACCCAGTACTTC
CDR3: CSVSPTSGGETQYF

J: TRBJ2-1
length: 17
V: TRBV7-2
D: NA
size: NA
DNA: TGTGCCAGCAGCCCAACCAGAGGGCTTGGAACCTACAATGAGCAGTTCTTC
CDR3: CASSPTRGLGTYNEQFF

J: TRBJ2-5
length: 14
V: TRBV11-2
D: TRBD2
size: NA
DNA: TGTGCCAGCAGCCGCCCCGAGCGGGGGGAGACCCAGTACTTC
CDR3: CASSRPERGETQYF

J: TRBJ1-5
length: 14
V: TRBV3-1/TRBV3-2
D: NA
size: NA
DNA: TGTGCCAGCAGCCAGGTAGGGGGCAATCAGCCCCAGCATTTT
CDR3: CASSQVGGNQPQHF

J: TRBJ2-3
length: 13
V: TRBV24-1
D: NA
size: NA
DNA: TGTGCCACCAAAGCGGCAGGGGCAGATACGCAGTATTTT
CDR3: CATKAAGADTQYF

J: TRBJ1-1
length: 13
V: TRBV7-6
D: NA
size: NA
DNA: TGTGCCAGCAGCTTATTTACTAACACTGAAGCTTTCTTT
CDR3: CASSLFTNTEAFF

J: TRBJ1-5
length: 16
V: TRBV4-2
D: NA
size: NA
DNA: TGTGCCAGCAGCCAAGATTGGGGGCGCAGCAATCAGCCCCAGCATTTT
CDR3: CASSQDWGRSNQPQHF

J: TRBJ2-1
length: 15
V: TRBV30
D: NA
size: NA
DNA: TGTGCCTGGGACGCGGGCCGGCTCACCTACAATGAGCAGTTCTTC
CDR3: CAWDAGRLTYNEQFF

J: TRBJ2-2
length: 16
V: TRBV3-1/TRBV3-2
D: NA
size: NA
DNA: TGTGCCAGCAGCCAGGTCGCAGGGGCGAACACCGGGGAGCTGTTTTTT
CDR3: CASSQVAGANTGELFF

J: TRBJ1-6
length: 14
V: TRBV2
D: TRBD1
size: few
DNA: TGTGCCAGCAGGGGACAGGGCTCTTTTTCACCCCTCCACTTT
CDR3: CASRGQGSFSPLHF

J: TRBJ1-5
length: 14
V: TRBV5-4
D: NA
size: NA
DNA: TGTGCCAGCAGCTCCGGGGGAGACAATCAGCCCCAGCATTTT
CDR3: CASSSGGDNQPQHF

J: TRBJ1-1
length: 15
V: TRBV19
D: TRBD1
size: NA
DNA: TGTGCCAGTCGAATACGGACAGGGGGGGACACTGAAGCTTTCTTT
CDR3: CASRIRTGGDTEAFF

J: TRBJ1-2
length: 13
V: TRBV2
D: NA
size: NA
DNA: TGTGCCAGCAGTCCCCCAAACAGGGACGGCTACACCTTC
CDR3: CASSPPNRDGYTF

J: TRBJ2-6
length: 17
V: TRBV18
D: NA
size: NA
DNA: TGTGCCAGCTCACCACAACAGGCGCCCCTTTGGGCCAACGTCCTGACTTTC
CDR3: CASSPQQAPLWANVLTF

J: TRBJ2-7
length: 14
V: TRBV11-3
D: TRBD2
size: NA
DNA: TGTGCCAGCAGCCCCACTAGCGGGGGGCATCAGCAGTACTTC
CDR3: CASSPTSGGHQQYF

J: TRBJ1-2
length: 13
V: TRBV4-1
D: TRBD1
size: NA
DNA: TGCGCCAGCAGCCAAGAAAGGGGGCTTGGCTACACCTTC
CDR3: CASSQERGLGYTF

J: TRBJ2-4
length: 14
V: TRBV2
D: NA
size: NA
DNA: TGTGCCAGCAGTCCCCTCGTAGCCAAAAACATTCAGTACTTC
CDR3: CASSPLVAKNIQYF

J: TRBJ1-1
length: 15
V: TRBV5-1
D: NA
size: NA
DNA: TGCGCCAGCAGCCTCGCCGGGGGGGAGAGCACTGAAGCTTTCTTT
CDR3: CASSLAGGESTEAFF

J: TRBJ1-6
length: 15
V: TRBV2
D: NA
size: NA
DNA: TGTGCCAGCAGTGAACGGGGAGTCTATAATTCACCCCTCCACTTT
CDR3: CASSERGVYNSPLHF

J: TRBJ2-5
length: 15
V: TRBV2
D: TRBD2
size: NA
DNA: TGTGCCAGCAGAAGGGACTATCGGAACCAAGAGACCCAGTACTTC
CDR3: CASRRDYRNQETQYF

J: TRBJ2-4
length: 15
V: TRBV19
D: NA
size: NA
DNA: TGTGCCAGTAATAGTCCGTTATTAGCCAAAAACATTCAGTACTTC
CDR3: CASNSPLLAKNIQYF

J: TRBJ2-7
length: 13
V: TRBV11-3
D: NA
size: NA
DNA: TGTGCCAGCAGCGGAGATAGGGGTCACGAGCAGTACTTC
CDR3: CASSGDRGHEQYF

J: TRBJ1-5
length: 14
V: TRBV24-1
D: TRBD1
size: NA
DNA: TGTGCCACCAACCCCGGACAGGGGAATCAGCCCCAGCATTTT
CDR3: CATNPGQGNQPQHF

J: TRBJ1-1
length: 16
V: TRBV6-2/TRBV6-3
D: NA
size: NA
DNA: TGTGCCAGCAGTTACTCGAGACAGGCCATGAACACTGAAGCTTTCTTT
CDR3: CASSYSRQAMNTEAFF

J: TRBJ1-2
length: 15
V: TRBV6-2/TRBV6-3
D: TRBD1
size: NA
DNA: TGTGCCAGCAGTCGGTCTGGACAGGCCTCCTATGGCTACACCTTC
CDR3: CASSRSGQASYGYTF

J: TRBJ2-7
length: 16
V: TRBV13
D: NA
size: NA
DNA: TGTGCCAGCAGTCATGCCGAGGGGCGGGGAATCTACGAGCAGTACTTC
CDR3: CASSHAEGRGIYEQYF

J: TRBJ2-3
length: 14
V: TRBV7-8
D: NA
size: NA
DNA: TGTGCCAGCAGCTCACTCCGACTAGAAGATACGCAGTATTTT
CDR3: CASSSLRLEDTQYF

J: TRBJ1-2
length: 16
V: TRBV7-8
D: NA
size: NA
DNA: TGTGCCAGCAGCTTAGCGCTGGCCGGGGGTGGCTATGGCTACACCTTC
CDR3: CASSLALAGGGYGYTF

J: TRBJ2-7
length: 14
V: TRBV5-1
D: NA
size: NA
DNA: TGCGCCAGCAGCACCCAGGGGCTAGGGAACGAGCAGTACTTC
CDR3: CASSTQGLGNEQYF

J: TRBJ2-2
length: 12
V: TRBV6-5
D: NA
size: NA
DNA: TGTGCCAGCTACCAACTCATCGGGGAGCTGTTTTTT
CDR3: CASYQLIGELFF

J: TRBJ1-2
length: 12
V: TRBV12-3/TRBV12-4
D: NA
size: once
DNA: TGTGCCAGCAGTTTCGGGGAGCACGGCTACACCTTC
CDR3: CASSFGEHGYTF

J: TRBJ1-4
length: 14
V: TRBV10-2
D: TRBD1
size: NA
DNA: TGCGCCAGCAGGGGCCTTGACAGGGTCGAAAAACTGTTTTTT
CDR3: CASRGLDRVEKLFF

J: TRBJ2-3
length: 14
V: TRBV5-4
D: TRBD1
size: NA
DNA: TGTGCCAGCAGCAGACAGGGCCCCGTAGATACGCAGTATTTT
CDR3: CASSRQGPVDTQYF

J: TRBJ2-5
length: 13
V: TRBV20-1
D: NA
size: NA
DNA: TGCAGTGCTAGTTTGCCAGACCAAGAGACCCAGTACTTC
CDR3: CSASLPDQETQYF

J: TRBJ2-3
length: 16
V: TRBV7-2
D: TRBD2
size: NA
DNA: TGTGCCAGCAGCAAGACTAGCGGGGCTAGCACAGATACGCAGTATTTT
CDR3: CASSKTSGASTDTQYF